The next 9 T cell receptor beta chains were all read from a single sample in a study of OX40 agonist ivuxolimab in advanced cancers. TCRdb keeps only in-frame clones here, not all; method: immunoSEQ multiplex PCR. This repertoire shows approximately 67,000 clones, just over 90% found once; its top ten account for roughly 2.4%. The starting material was CD4+ or CD8+ T cells sorted from blood, obtained in a trial of the OX40 agonist ivuxolimab. The receptors come from an adult with an advanced solid tumor such as melanoma, head and neck, liver or kidney cancer.

This clone was found once. This rearrangement joins TRBV21-1 to TRBJ2-5; the table calls TRBD2, which could not be checked here. TRBV21-1 is classified as a pseudogene. CDR3 length: 20 amino acids. The CDR3 is CASSKGPTMRLAGLWETQYF. The CDR3 bases are TGTGCCAGCAGCAAAGGACCAACGATGCGACTAGCGGGGTTGTGGGAGACCCAGTACTTC.

CDR3 in amino acids: CAISASTGITYNEQFF. The DNA of the CDR3 is TGTGCCATCAGTGCTTCGACAGGGATCACCTACAATGAGCAGTTCTTC. The chain uses TRBV10-3 and TRBJ2-1; TRBD1 matches at 7 bases. The germline V gene has CDR1 ENHRY and CDR2 SYGVKD. The V and J ends lost 4 bases and 2 bases, in that order; junction bases with no gene match: 8. CDR3 length equals 16 residues.

This chain uses TRBV4-2 with TRBJ2-2, with D unclear. The V end lost 0 bases, the J end lost 6 bases, and 11 bases lay between the germline ends. The CDR3 is 15 amino acids. CDR1 and CDR2 (germline): LGHNA, YNFKEQ. The CDR3 sequence: CASSQDSDLAGELFF. The CDR3 DNA follows: TGTGCCAGCAGCCAAGATTCGGACCTAGCCGGGGAGCTGTTTTTT.

The rearrangement uses TRBV7-9 and TRBJ1-1; unclear D gene. The CDR3 covers 14 residues. Trimming removed 5 bases from V and 5 bases from J, with 15 bases in between. From germline, CDR1 is SEHNR and CDR2 FQNEAQ (reference sequence). As DNA, the CDR3 is TGTGCCAGCAGCCCTCCGGGGTTGGGGACTGAAGCTTTCTTT. Translating gives CASSPPGLGTEAFF.

As to this clone: Other DNA sequences of this sample code for an identical CDR3. The chain recombines TRBV5-1 with TRBJ1-5, with TRBD1 matching 10 bases. This CDR3 has 15 amino acids. Trimming took 0 bases from V and 4 from J; bases not matched to a gene: 1. The germline CDR1 and CDR2 sequences are SGHRS and YFSETQ. CDR3 nucleotide sequence: TGCGCCAGCAGCTTGGGGACAGGGGGAAATCAGCCCCAGCATTTT. This codes for CASSLGTGGNQPQHF.

The V and J genes are TRBV9 and TRBJ2-1; 7 positions match TRBD2. CDR3 length equals 15 residues. The ends lost 0 bases at V and 7 bases at J; junction bases unmatched: 7. Germline V gives CDR1 SGDLS, CDR2 YYNGEE. The CDR3 DNA sequence: TGTGCCAGCAGCGTAGTTGGGCGGGGGTGGAATGAGCAGTTCTTC. As protein: CASSVVGRGWNEQFF.

V usage is TRBV4-2 and J usage is TRBJ2-2; 9 positions agree with TRBD1. The CDR3 is 16 amino acids. The V gene's germline CDR1 is LGHNA and CDR2 YNFKEQ. Trimming at V came to 3 bases and at J to 0 bases, leaving 2 bases not matched to a gene. The CDR3 protein is CASSQTGGANTGELFF. The CDR3 DNA reads as TGTGCCAGCAGCCAGACAGGGGGGGCGAACACCGGGGAGCTGTTTTTT.

The chain recombines TRBV5-1 with TRBJ1-1; D gene unclear. The germline V gene has CDR1 SGHRS and CDR2 YFSETQ. Trimming cost V 0 bases and J 7 bases, with 7 bases left between them. CDR3 length equals 12 residues. The CDR3 here is CASSLVAGEAFF. The CDR3 nucleotides read TGCGCCAGCAGCTTGGTTGCAGGTGAAGCTTTCTTT.

This chain uses TRBV18 with TRBJ2-3; 8 bases fit TRBD2. Germline V CDR1 and CDR2: KGHSH, LQKENI. V lost 2 bases to trimming and J lost 1 base; unmatched junction nucleotides: 5. This CDR3 is built from 16 residues. The chain's CDR3 is CASSPTGAGGTDTQYF. As DNA, the CDR3 is TGTGCCAGCTCACCAACAGGAGCGGGGGGCACAGATACGCAGTATTTT.